This T cell receptor (beta chain) was obtained from a study of cytomegalovirus exposure and HLA in healthy donors. Study-wide results and caveats: Clonal expansion was found to be greater in HLA-associated TCR beta chains than in equally common others in a later analysis. Cytomegalovirus-associated status was assigned to approximately 160 TCR beta chains.

This clone has a handful of counts. Antigen unknown. Unrecorded immune exposure was likely among donors, who were nominally healthy when sampled. PCR involved 60 Vbeta and 13 Jbeta primers. The protocol was immunoSEQ multiplex PCR, while the TCRdb copy is restricted to in-frame clones and leaves out a portion. This table has some 110,000 clones, approximately 72% appearing once. The origin of this receptor is a man younger than 30 in good health and CMV-seronegative. Sequencing used PBMCs.

CDR3 DNA sequence: TGTGCCAGCAGCTCCGGACAGGGAATTCAGTACTTC. Its translation: CASSSGQGIQYF. The V and J genes are TRBV7-9 and TRBJ2-4, with 8 bases that match TRBD1. With 4 bases clipped from V and 10 bases from J, the junction kept 3 bases outside the gene matches. Germline CDR1 SEHNR, CDR2 FQNEAQ (reference sequence). This CDR3 region has 12 residues. The whole variable domain, filled in from reference TRBV7-9 and TRBJ2-4, reads DTGVSQNPRHKITKRGQNVTFRCDPISEHNRLYWYRQTLGQGPEFLTYFQNEAQLEKSRLLSDRFSAERPKGSFSTLEIQRTEQGDSAMYLCASSSGQGIQYFGAGTRLSVL.